Listed below are T cell receptor beta chains from one sample, sequenced in a study of OX40 agonist ivuxolimab in advanced cancers. The data were produced by immunoSEQ multiplex PCR, yet TCRdb's version contains in-frame clones alone and is incomplete. The table shows 75,000 to 100,000 clones, with roughly 85% occurring only once. Sequenced here: CD4+ or CD8+ T cells sorted from blood, sampled in a trial of the OX40 agonist ivuxolimab. The receptors were gathered from an adult with an advanced solid tumor such as melanoma, head and neck, liver or kidney cancer. The conserved cysteine and the conserved F or W are not part of the CDR3 here. The order of the fields is clone size, V gene, J gene, CDR3 protein. Clone size, where shown, is once, few, many, or a class for clones that have expanded.

.,TRBV5-8,TRBJ2-7,ASSLGASLSYEQY
.,TRBV7-3,TRBJ2-1,ASSLGLYNEQF
few,TRBV2,TRBJ2-7,ASRGTGGFLEQY
.,TRBV9,TRBJ2-1,ASSVAGQGGGNEQF
.,TRBV5-1,TRBJ1-3,ASSLDWTGPGNTIY
.,TRBV28,TRBJ1-3,ASSFRVAAGHTIY
.,TRBV30,TRBJ2-4,AWAKVTSGEAKNIQY
.,TRBV27,TRBJ2-7,ASSLGYRYEQY
.,TRBV5-4,TRBJ2-7,ASSLASQPYEQY
.,TRBV11-3,TRBJ2-2,ASSPRVTGELF
once,TRBV4-3,TRBJ1-6,ASSPLRDRDPTSYNSPLH
.,TRBV6-7,TRBJ2-7,ASSYSEREGSYEQY
.,TRBV4-1,TRBJ1-6,ASKDKGPGINSPLH
.,TRBV2,TRBJ2-3,ASWIPGQLTDTQY
.,TRBV25-1,TRBJ2-2,ASRATSGGGELF
once,TRBV19,TRBJ2-5,ASSKPGTSRETQY
.,TRBV6-5,TRBJ1-6,ASSYWTGNYNSPLH
.,TRBV6-5,TRBJ1-5,ASTTGTGRIEPQH
.,TRBV21-1,TRBJ2-7,ASSKGTDSYEQY
.,TRBV7-9,TRBJ2-2,ASTIPGLAVGGELF
.,TRBV7-2,TRBJ2-7,ASSLASPSYEQY
.,TRBV7-3,TRBJ2-3,ASSFQQGRIY
.,TRBV27,TRBJ2-7,ASSSQGVYEQY
.,TRBV9,TRBJ2-7,ASSATGGGYEQY
.,TRBV5-1,TRBJ2-6,ASSLVGRSGANVLT
.,TRBV30,TRBJ2-7,AWSPSGLAGGASYEQY
.,TRBV14,TRBJ2-5,ASSHWTGETQY
.,TRBV7-9,TRBJ1-1,ASSFYLDPEAF
few,TRBV4-1,TRBJ1-3,ASSQDKSRQGRFAGNTIY
few,TRBV6-5,TRBJ2-2,ASSYQRDTGELF
.,TRBV7-2,TRBJ1-1,ASSLVGGNTEAF
many,TRBV5-1,TRBJ2-3,ASSLEVLDTQY